The 26 T cell receptor beta chains listed next were all sequenced from one sample in a study of blood T cell repertoires in COVID-19. TCRdb keeps only in-frame clones here, not all; method: immunoSEQ multiplex PCR. In the table there are a few hundred thousand clones, 85% to 90% of which are singletons. The sample comprised PBMCs or T cells enriched from blood (not recorded which). The source of these receptors is a woman in her late teens or twenties who had recovered from COVID-19.

This chain joins TRBV3-1 (or the pseudogene TRBV3-2) and TRBJ2-3, with D maybe TRBD2 (5 bases). This CDR3 spans 16 amino acids. CDR1 and CDR2 (germline): LGHDT, YNNKEL (reference sequence). V lost 3 bases and J lost 0, with 13 bases in between. In nucleotides, the CDR3 is TGTGCCAGCAGCCATCCGACGGGAACTAGCACAGATACGCAGTATTTT. Translated: CASSHPTGTSTDTQYF.

The V gene is TRBV28, the J gene TRBJ1-5; 7 bases are a match to TRBD1. Unmatched junction bases numbered 6, after V lost 6 bases and J lost 1 base. The CDR3 spans 15 residues. Per germline, CDR1 MDHEN and CDR2 SYDVKM. Here the CDR3 reads CASSEPDRSNQPQHF. DNA for the CDR3: TGTGCCAGCAGCGAACCGGACAGGAGCAATCAGCCCCAGCATTTT.

The J gene is TRBJ1-3, the V gene TRBV20-1; no reliable D call. Trimming shortened V by 6 bases and J by 1 base, and 4 bases separated the two germline ends. Germline V gene sequence: CDR1 DFQATT, CDR2 SNEGSKA (reference sequence). This CDR3 is built from 11 residues. The CDR3 sequence: CSAGSGNTIYF. CDR3 nucleotides: TGCAGTGCCGGGTCTGGAAACACCATATATTTT.

CDR3 loop: CAWSVRGTNTEAFF. The CDR3 DNA sequence: TGTGCCTGGAGTGTACGAGGGACAAACACTGAAGCTTTCTTT. The V call is TRBV30, the J call TRBJ1-1; possible D gene TRBD1, 6 bases. The length of the CDR3 is 14 residues. Germline loops: CDR1 GTSNPN, CDR2 SVGIG (reference sequence). V gave up 0 bases and J gave up 2 bases, with 10 bases separating them.

This rearrangement joins TRBV19 to TRBJ1-2; 7 bases are a match to TRBD1. Per germline, CDR1 LNHDA and CDR2 SQIVND (reference sequence). V lost 9 bases to trimming and J lost 2 bases; unmatched junction nucleotides: 9. The CDR3 has 14 residues. The CDR3 region is CASTTLGGNYGYTF. The CDR3 nucleotides read TGTGCCAGCACTACTTTAGGGGGCAACTATGGCTACACCTTC.

The CDR3 protein is CASSYKWRRETQYF. In nucleotides, the CDR3 is TGTGCCAGCAGCTACAAGTGGCGGAGAGAGACCCAGTACTTC. The genes are TRBV7-9 and TRBJ2-5; D gene uncertain. Germline lookup yields CDR1 SEHNR and CDR2 FQNEAQ (reference sequence). Trimming cost V 4 bases and J 4 bases, with 13 bases left between them. The CDR3 consists of 14 residues.

The chain combines TRBV19 with TRBJ2-5; D is undetermined. The germline gives CDR1 LNHDA, CDR2 SQIVND (reference sequence). Deletions cut 8 bases from V and 5 bases from J, with 6 bases between. The CDR3 contains 10 residues. The CDR3 DNA is TGTGCCAGTGGCTGGGAGACCCAGTACTTC. Translation: CASGWETQYF.

CDR3 amino acids: CASSLAAGGPQDTQYF. The CDR3 DNA is TGTGCCAGCAGCTTGGCAGCGGGGGGACCCCAGGATACGCAGTATTTT. The gene calls are TRBV5-4 and TRBJ2-3, with 9 bases fitting TRBD2. The ends lost 0 bases at V and 6 bases at J; junction bases unmatched: 8. The CDR3 sequence is 16 residues long. Germline CDR1 and CDR2: SGHNT and YYREEE (reference sequence).

The CDR3: CASSLDHSYEQYF. For the CDR3, the DNA is TGTGCCAGCAGCTTAGACCACTCCTACGAGCAGTACTTC. The chain carries TRBV11-2 and TRBJ2-7; D uncertain. This CDR3 is 13 amino acids long. CDR1 is SGHAT, CDR2 FQNNGV, per germline. V was trimmed by 0 bases and J by 0 bases, leaving 3 bases between them. Full variable domain (rest looked up from reference TRBV11-2 and TRBJ2-7): EAGVAQSPRYKIIEKRQSVAFWCNPISGHATLYWYQQILGQGPKLLIQFQNNGVVDDSQLPKDRFSAERLKGVDSTLKIQPAKLEDSAVYLCASSLDHSYEQYFGPGTRLTVT.

The chain uses TRBV5-5 and TRBJ2-2, with 11 nucleotides matching TRBD2. Looked up from germline, CDR1 is SGHKS and CDR2 is YYEKEE (reference sequence). The CDR3 is 16 residues long. J lost 6 bases, V lost 2 bases, and 6 bases had no gene match. This CDR3 reads CASSLGLAGAPGELFF. The CDR3 nucleotides read TGTGCCAGCAGCTTAGGACTAGCGGGTGCCCCCGGGGAGCTGTTTTTT.

CDR3 bases: TGTGCCACCCAACCCCGGGACAGGGGGTACACCGGGGAGCTGTTTTTT. Translation: CATQPRDRGYTGELFF. This rearrangement joins TRBV19 to TRBJ2-2, with 11 bases fitting TRBD1. Per germline, CDR1 LNHDA and CDR2 SQIVND (reference sequence). The CDR3 runs to 16 residues. V was pared by 10 bases and J by 3 bases, with 10 bases of the junction left unmatched.

The chain combines TRBV18 with TRBJ1-4; D possibly corresponds to TRBD1 (6 bases). In germline, CDR1 is KGHSH, CDR2 LQKENI. V was trimmed by 6 bases and J by 11 bases, leaving 13 bases between them. CDR3 length: 12 amino acids. CDR3 amino acids: CASSPRTDKLFF. DNA of the CDR3: TGTGCCAGCTCGCCCAGGACAGACAAACTGTTTTTT.

The chain combines TRBV11-3 with TRBJ1-1; perhaps TRBD1 as D (5 bases). The V gene lost 0 bases and the J gene lost 6 bases, with 20 bases spanning the gap. The CDR3 spans 17 residues. Looked up from germline, CDR1 is SGHNT and CDR2 is YENEEA. DNA for the CDR3: TGTGCCAGCAGCTTAGAGGGTTTTGCGGGGCGTAAGGCTGAAGCTTTCTTT. It encodes CASSLEGFAGRKAEAFF.

This clone has just one count. The V gene is TRBV6-2 or TRBV6-3, the J gene TRBJ2-1; TRBD2 is a possible D gene (5 bases). This CDR3 is 13 amino acids long. V was pared by 0 bases and J by 13 bases, with 13 bases between. The germline V gene encodes CDR1 MNHEY and CDR2 SVGEGT. The CDR3 nucleotides read TGTGCCAGCAGTTACTCGGTCGGAGGTTCCCAGTTCTTC. Translation gives CASSYSVGGSQFF.

V is TRBV19 and J is TRBJ1-1; D is unclear. CDR3 length: 12 amino acids. Germline CDR1 is LNHDA and CDR2 is SQIVND (reference sequence). The V end lost 5 bases, the J end lost 7 bases, and 11 bases lay between the germline ends. The CDR3 protein is CASSEAPNEAFF. The CDR3 DNA sequence: TGTGCCAGTAGTGAGGCGCCCAATGAAGCTTTCTTT.

The rearrangement joins TRBV28 to TRBJ2-5; unclear D gene. The CDR3 spans 13 residues. Germline-derived CDR1 and CDR2 are MDHEN and SYDVKM. V gave up 2 bases and J gave up 5 bases, with 9 bases separating them. CDR3 residues: CASSLSSKETQYF. DNA of the CDR3: TGTGCCAGCAGTTTAAGTAGCAAGGAGACCCAGTACTTC.

V gene TRBV7-9 combines with J gene TRBJ1-1, with TRBD1 identical over 8 bases. CDR3 length: 17 residues. CDR1 SEHNR and CDR2 FQNEAQ come from the germline V gene (reference sequence). Unmatched junction bases numbered 9, after V lost 3 bases and J lost 0 bases. The CDR3 here is CASSFLTGARMNTEAFF. In DNA form, the CDR3 reads TGTGCCAGCAGCTTTTTGACAGGGGCCCGAATGAACACTGAAGCTTTCTTT.

The chain employs TRBV30 and TRBJ2-7, with 7 bases identical to TRBD1. V shed 2 bases, J shed 3 bases, and the junction held 4 bases outside the gene matches. Per germline, CDR1 GTSNPN and CDR2 SVGIG (reference sequence). This CDR3 region has 13 residues. CDR3 DNA: TGTGCCTGGAGTCCCACAGGGGTCTACGAGCAGTACTTC. It translates to CAWSPTGVYEQYF.

The V gene is TRBV6-2 or TRBV6-3, the J gene TRBJ2-7; 9 nucleotides match TRBD2. V lost 5 bases to trimming and J lost 3 bases; unmatched junction nucleotides: 14. Per germline, CDR1 MNHEY and CDR2 SVGEGT. CDR3 length: 17 residues. The CDR3 DNA is TGTGCCAGCAGTAAACTACCCGTGGCGGGGGGGTACTACGAGCAGTACTTC. Translated, it gives CASSKLPVAGGYYEQYF.

The V call is TRBV11-3, the J call TRBJ2-7; 7 bases match TRBD2. J lost 4 bases, V lost 0 bases, and 3 bases had no gene match. The V gene's germline CDR1 is SGHNT and CDR2 YENEEA. The CDR3 contains 14 residues. CDR3 residues: CASSLETGGYEQYF. The CDR3, as DNA: TGTGCCAGCAGCTTAGAAACGGGGGGTTACGAGCAGTACTTC.

This rearrangement joins TRBV5-1 to TRBJ2-3; D is ambiguous. The germline V and J ends were trimmed by 4 bases and 2 bases, with 14 bases remaining between them. Germline V lookup: CDR1 SGHRS, CDR2 YFSETQ. The CDR3 is 15 amino acids. DNA of the CDR3: TGCGCCAGCAGCGTAGACATGGTATACACAGATACGCAGTATTTT. Amino acids: CASSVDMVYTDTQYF.

V is TRBV5-1 and J is TRBJ1-3; 8 bases match TRBD1. V was pared by 1 base and J by 2 bases, with 2 bases of the junction left unmatched. The germline V gene has CDR1 SGHRS and CDR2 YFSETQ. This CDR3 region has 15 residues. CDR3 protein: CASSLLQGAGNTIYF. The CDR3 DNA is TGCGCCAGCAGCTTGCTACAGGGGGCTGGAAACACCATATATTTT.

The J gene is TRBJ1-2, the V gene TRBV30; possible D gene TRBD1, 5 bases. Trimming cost V 5 bases and J 4 bases, with 14 bases left between them. The germline V gene has CDR1 GTSNPN and CDR2 SVGIG (reference sequence). The CDR3 extends over 13 amino acids. CDR3 nucleotides: TGTGCCTGGGGGGGAGGCGGGGGCTATGGCTACACCTTC. Translation: CAWGGGGGYGYTF.

The gene calls are TRBV21-1 and TRBJ2-7; whether TRBD1, the table's D call, matches the DNA was not checked. TRBV21-1 is a known pseudogene. The CDR3 runs to 17 residues. CDR3 in amino acids: CASEYAGKTMGPYEQYF. CDR3 DNA: TGTGCCAGCGAGTATGCAGGGAAAACTATGGGGCCCTACGAGCAGTACTTC.

About this clone itself: Additional DNA sequences in this sample encode the identical CDR3. The chain employs TRBV28 and TRBJ1-5; the D is unclear. The V gene lost 6 bases and the J gene lost 0 bases, with 6 bases spanning the gap. The CDR3 covers 13 residues. Germline values: CDR1 MDHEN, CDR2 SYDVKM. The CDR3 region has the DNA TGTGCCAGCAGCTCCTATAGCAATCAGCCCCAGCATTTT. Residues: CASSSYSNQPQHF.

This clone was seen just once. V usage is TRBV6-1 and J usage is TRBJ2-7; no clear D. Per germline, CDR1 MNHNS and CDR2 SASEGT. Between the trimmed V and J ends, which lost 2 bases and 3 bases, there was a span of 11 bases. This CDR3 region has 14 residues. CDR3 amino acids: CASSESSPFYEQYF. DNA of the CDR3: TGTGCCAGCAGTGAATCTTCCCCCTTCTACGAGCAGTACTTC.